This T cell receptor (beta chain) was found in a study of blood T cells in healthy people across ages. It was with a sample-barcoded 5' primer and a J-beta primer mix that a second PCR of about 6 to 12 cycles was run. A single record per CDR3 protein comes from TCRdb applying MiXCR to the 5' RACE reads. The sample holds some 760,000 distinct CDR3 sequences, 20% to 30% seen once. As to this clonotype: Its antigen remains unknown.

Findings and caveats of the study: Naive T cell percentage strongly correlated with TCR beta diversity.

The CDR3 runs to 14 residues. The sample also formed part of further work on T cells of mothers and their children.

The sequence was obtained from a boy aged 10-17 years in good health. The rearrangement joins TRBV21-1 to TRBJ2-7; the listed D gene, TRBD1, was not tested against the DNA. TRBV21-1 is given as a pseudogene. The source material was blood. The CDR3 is CASSKGTGSGEQYF. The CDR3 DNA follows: TGTGCCAGCAGCAAAGGGACAGGGTCGGGCGAGCAGTACTTC.